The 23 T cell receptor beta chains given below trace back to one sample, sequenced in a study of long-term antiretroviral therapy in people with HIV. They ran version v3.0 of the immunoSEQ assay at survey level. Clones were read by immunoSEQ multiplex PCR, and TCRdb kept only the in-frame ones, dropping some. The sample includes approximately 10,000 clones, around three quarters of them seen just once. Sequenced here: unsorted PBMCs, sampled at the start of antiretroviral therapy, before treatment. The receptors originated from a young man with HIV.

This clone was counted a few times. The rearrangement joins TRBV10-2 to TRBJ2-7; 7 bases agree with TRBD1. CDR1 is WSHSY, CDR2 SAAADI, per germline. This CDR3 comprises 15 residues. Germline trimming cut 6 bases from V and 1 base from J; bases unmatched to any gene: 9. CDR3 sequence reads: CASSDRTGTSYEQYF. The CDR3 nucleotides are TGCGCCAGCAGCGACCGGACAGGCACTTCCTACGAGCAGTACTTC.

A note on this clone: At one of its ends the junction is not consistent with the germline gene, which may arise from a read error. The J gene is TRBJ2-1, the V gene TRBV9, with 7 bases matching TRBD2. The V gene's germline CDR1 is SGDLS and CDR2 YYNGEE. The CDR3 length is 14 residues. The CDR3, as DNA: TGTGCCACCAGCACTGGGGGGGAACAGAATGAGCAGTTCTTC. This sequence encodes CATSTGGEQNEQFF.

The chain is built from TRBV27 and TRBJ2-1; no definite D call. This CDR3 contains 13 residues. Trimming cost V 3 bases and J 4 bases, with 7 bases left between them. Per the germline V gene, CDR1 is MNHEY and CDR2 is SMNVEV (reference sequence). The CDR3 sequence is CASSFALYNEQFF. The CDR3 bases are TGTGCCAGCAGTTTCGCGTTATACAATGAGCAGTTCTTC.

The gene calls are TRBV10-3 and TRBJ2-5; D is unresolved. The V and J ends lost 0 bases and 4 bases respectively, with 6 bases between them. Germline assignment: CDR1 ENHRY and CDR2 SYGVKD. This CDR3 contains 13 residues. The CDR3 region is CAISESRVETQYF. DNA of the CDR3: TGTGCCATCAGTGAGTCTAGGGTAGAGACCCAGTACTTC.

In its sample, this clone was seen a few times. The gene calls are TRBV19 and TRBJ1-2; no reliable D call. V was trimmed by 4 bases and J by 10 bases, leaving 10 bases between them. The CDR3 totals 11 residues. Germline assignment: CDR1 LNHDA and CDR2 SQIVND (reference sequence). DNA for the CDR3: TGTGCCAGTAGTACTGACCCCTACTACACCTTC. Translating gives CASSTDPYYTF.

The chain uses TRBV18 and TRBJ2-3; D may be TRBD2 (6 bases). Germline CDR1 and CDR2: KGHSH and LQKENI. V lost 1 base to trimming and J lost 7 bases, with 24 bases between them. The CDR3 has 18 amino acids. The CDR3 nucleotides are TGTGCCAGCTCACCACTCCCCGGGGAGCGGGTCTACACCTATACGCAGTATTTT. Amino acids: CASSPLPGERVYTYTQYF.

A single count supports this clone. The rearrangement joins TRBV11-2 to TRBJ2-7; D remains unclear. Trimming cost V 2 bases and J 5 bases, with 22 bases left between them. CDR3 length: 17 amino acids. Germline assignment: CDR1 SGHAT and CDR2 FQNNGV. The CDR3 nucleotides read TGTGCCAGCAGCTTAAGGGATTCAGTCATATCGACCCACGAGCAGTACTTC. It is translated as CASSLRDSVISTHEQYF.

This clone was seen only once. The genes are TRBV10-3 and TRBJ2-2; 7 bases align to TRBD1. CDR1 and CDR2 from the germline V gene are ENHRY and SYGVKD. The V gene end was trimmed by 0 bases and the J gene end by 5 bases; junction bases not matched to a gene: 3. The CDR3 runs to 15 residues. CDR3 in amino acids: CAISESGQVTGELFF. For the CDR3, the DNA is TGTGCCATCAGTGAGTCCGGACAGGTAACCGGGGAGCTGTTTTTT.

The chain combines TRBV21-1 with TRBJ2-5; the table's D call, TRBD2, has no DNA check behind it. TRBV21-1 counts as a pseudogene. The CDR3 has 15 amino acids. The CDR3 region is CASSKAGSGGETQYF. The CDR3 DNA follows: TGTGCCAGCAGCAAAGCTGGGAGTGGAGGGGAGACCCAGTACTTC.

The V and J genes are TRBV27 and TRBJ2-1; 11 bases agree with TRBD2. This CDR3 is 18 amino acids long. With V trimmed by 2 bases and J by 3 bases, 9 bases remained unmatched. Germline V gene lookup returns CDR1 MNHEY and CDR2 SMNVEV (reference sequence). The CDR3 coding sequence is TGTGCCAGCAGTTTAACTTCTCCCGGGACTAGCGGCTACAATGAGCAGTTCTTC. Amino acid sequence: CASSLTSPGTSGYNEQFF.

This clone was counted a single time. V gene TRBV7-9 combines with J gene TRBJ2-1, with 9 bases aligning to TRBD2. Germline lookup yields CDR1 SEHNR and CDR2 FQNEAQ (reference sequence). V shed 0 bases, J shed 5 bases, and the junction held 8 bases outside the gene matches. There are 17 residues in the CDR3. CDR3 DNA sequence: TGTGCCAGCAGCTTAGCCGGACTAGCGTCTATAGACAATGAGCAGTTCTTC. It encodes CASSLAGLASIDNEQFF. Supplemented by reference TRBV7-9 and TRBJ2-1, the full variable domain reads DTGVSQNPRHKITKRGQNVTFRCDPISEHNRLYWYRQTLGQGPEFLTYFQNEAQLEKSRLLSDRFSAERPKGSFSTLEIQRTEQGDSAMYLCASSLAGLASIDNEQFFGPGTRLTVL.

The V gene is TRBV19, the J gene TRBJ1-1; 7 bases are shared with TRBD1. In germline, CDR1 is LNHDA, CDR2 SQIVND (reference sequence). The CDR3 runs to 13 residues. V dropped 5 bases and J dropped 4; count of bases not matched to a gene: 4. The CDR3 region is CASSDRAVTEAFF. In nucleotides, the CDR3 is TGTGCCAGTAGTGACAGGGCGGTCACTGAAGCTTTCTTT.

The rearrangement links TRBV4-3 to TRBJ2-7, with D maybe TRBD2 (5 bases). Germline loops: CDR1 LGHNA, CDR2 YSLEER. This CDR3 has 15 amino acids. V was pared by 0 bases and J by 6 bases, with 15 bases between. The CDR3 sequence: CASSQDPSPSSEQYF. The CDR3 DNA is TGCGCCAGCAGCCAAGATCCTAGCCCGAGTAGCGAGCAGTACTTC.

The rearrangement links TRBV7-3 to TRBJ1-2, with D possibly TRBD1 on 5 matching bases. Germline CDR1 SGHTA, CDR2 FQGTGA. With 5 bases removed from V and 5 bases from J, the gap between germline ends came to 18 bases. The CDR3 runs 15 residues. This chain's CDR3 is CASSRTGGSRYGYTF. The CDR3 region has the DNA TGTGCCAGCAGCCGTACGGGGGGTTCGCGGTATGGCTACACCTTC.

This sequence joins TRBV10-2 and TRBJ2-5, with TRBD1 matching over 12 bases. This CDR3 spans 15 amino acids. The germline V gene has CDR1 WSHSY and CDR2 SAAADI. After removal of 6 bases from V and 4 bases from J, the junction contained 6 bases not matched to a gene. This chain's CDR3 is CASSPGQGAGETQYF. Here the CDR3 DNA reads TGCGCCAGCAGCCCGGGACAGGGGGCCGGAGAGACCCAGTACTTC.

The CDR3: CASWQGGSGNTIYF. CDR3 coding DNA: TGTGCCAGCTGGCAGGGCGGCTCTGGAAACACCATATATTTT. The chain employs TRBV28 and TRBJ1-3; the D gene is possibly TRBD1 (5 bases). The ends were cut back, 8 bases at V and 0 bases at J, with 11 bases in the middle. Germline CDR1 reads MDHEN; CDR2 reads SYDVKM. The CDR3 is 14 amino acids.

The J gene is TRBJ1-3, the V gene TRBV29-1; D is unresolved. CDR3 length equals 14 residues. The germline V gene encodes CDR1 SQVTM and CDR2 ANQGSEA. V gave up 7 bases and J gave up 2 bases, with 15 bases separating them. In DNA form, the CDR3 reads TGCAGCGCCAAAGACCCCAACGCTGGAAACACCATATATTTT. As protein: CSAKDPNAGNTIYF.

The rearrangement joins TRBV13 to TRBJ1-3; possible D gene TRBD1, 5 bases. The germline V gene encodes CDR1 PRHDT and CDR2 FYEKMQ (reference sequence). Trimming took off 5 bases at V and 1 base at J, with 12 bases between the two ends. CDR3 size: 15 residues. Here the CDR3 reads CASSNGALSGNTIYF. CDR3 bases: TGTGCCAGCAGCAATGGGGCCTTGTCTGGAAACACCATATATTTT.

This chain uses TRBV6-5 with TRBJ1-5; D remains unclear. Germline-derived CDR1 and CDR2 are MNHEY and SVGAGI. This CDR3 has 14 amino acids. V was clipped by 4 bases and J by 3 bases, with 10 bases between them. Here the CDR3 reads CASSSSWSNQPQHF. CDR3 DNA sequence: TGTGCCAGCAGTTCCAGTTGGTCCAATCAGCCCCAGCATTTT.

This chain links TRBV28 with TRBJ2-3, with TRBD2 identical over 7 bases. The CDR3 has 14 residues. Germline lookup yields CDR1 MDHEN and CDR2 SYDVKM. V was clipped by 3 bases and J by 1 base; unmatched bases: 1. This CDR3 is CASSFLAGTDTQYF. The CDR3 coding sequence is TGTGCCAGCAGTTTTCTAGCGGGCACAGATACGCAGTATTTT.

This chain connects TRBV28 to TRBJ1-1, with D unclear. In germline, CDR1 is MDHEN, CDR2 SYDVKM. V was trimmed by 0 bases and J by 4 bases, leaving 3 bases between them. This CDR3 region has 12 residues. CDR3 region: CASSLWTTEAFF. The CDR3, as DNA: TGTGCCAGCAGTTTATGGACCACTGAAGCTTTCTTT. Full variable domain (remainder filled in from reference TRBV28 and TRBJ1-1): DVKVTQSSRYLVKRTGEKVFLECVQDMDHENMFWYRQDPGLGLRLIYFSYDVKMKEKGDIPEGYSVSREKKERFSLILESASTNQTSMYLCASSLWTTEAFFGQGTRLTVV.

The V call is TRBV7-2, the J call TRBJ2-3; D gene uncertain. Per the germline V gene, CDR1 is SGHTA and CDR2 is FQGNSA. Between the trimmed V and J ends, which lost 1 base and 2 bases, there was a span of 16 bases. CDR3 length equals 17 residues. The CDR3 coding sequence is TGTGCCAGCAGCTTAGAATCAGGAAGAGTCCTCACAGATACGCAGTATTTT. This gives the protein CASSLESGRVLTDTQYF.

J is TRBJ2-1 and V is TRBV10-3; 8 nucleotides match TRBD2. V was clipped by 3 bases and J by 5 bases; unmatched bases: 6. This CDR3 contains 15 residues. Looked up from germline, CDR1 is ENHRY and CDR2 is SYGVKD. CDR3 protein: CAISERLATDNEQFF. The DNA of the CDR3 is TGTGCCATCAGTGAAAGACTAGCGACCGACAATGAGCAGTTCTTC.